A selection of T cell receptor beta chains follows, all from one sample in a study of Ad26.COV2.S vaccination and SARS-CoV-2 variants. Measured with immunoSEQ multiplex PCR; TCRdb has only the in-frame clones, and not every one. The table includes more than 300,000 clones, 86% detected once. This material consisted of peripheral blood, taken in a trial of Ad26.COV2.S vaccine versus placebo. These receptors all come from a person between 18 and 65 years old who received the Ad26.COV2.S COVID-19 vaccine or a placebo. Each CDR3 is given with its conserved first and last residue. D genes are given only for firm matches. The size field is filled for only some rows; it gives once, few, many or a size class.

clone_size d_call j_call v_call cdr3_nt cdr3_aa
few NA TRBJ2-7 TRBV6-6 TGTGCCAGCAGTTACTCAAACGAGCAGTACTTC CASSYSNEQYF
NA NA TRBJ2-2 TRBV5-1 TGCGCCAGCAGCTTGGGATCAGGGGCTATCGGGGAGCTGTTTTTT CASSLGSGAIGELFF
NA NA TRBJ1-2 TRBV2 TGTGCCAGCACCGATCCCCCTTATGGCTACACCTTC CASTDPPYGYTF
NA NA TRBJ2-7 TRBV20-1 TGCAGTGCTAGTGAACCCCGGGACTTTACCTACGAGCAGTACTTC CSASEPRDFTYEQYF
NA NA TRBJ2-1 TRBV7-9 TGTGCCAGCAGCTTAGTAGAAAGGAGTGAGCAGTTCTTC CASSLVERSEQFF
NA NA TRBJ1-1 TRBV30 TGTGCCTGGAGTAGAACACTTTTACGTCAGGGTAACACTGAAGCTTTCTTT CAWSRTLLRQGNTEAFF
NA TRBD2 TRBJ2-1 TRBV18 TGTGCCAGCTCACCACAGGATAGCGGGGGCTCTAATGAGCAGTTCTTC CASSPQDSGGSNEQFF
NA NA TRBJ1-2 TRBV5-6 TGTGCCAGCAGCACATCCAAGGAGTTTGGGTACTATGGCTACACCTTC CASSTSKEFGYYGYTF
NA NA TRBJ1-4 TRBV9 TGTGCCAGCAGCGCTGGGGCACTGGCAACTAATGAAAAACTGTTTTTT CASSAGALATNEKLFF
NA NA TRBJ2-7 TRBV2 TGTGCCAGCAGTGAAAGAGGTCAGTTCTACGAGCAGTACTTC CASSERGQFYEQYF
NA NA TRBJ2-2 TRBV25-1 TGTGCCAGCAGTGAAGCTGGACAGTCCACCGGGGAGCTGTTTTTT CASSEAGQSTGELFF
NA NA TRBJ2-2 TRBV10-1 TGCGCCAGCAGTGAAAGGGTCACCGGGGAGCTGTTTTTT CASSERVTGELFF
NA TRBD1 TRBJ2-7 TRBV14 TGTGCCAGCAGCCAAGTCAAGGGGGGACAGGCGCCAAGCTCCTACGAGCAGTACTTC CASSQVKGGQAPSSYEQYF
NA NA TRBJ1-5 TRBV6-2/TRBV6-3 TGTGCCAGCAGTACTTATAGCAATCAGCCCCAGCATTTT CASSTYSNQPQHF
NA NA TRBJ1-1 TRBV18 TGTGCCAGCTCACCGGTCTCCGGGAACACTGAAGCTTTCTTT CASSPVSGNTEAFF
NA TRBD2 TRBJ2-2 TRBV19 TGTGCCAGTTCGACTAGCGGGGGTGCCGGTATCGGGGAGCTGTTTTTT CASSTSGGAGIGELFF
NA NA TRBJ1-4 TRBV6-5 TGTGCCAGCAGTTACCAGGGCAGAGGCAATGAAAAACTGTTTTTT CASSYQGRGNEKLFF
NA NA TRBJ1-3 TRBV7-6 TGTGCCAGCAGCCCCGACGGGATCTCTGGAAACACCATATATTTT CASSPDGISGNTIYF
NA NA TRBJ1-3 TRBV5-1 TGCGCCAGCAGCCCGGGTGGCTCTGGAAACACCATATATTTT CASSPGGSGNTIYF
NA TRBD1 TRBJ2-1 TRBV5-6 TGTGCCAGCAGCTTCAGGACAGGGGCGTACAATGAGCAGTTCTTC CASSFRTGAYNEQFF
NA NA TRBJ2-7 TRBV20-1 TGCAGTGTCCCCCGGACAGATGAGCAGTACTTC CSVPRTDEQYF
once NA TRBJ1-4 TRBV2 TGTGCCAGCACCAGGTTGAGAACTAATGAAAAACTGTTTTTT CASTRLRTNEKLFF
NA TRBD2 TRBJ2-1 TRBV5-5 TGTGCCAGCAGCTTGGAAGCGGGGAAAGCTTCCTACAATGAGCAGTTCTTC CASSLEAGKASYNEQFF
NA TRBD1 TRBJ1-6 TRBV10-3 TGTGCCATTCGACAGGGTACGCAAGGCTCCTATAATTCACCCCTCCACTTT CAIRQGTQGSYNSPLHF
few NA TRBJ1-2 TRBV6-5 TGTGCCAGCAGTTACGGCGGCGAAATGAACTATGGCTACACCTTC CASSYGGEMNYGYTF
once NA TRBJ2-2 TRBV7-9 TGTGCCAGCCGAGTCCCGCAGAGAAACCGGGAGCTGTTTTTT CASRVPQRNRELFF
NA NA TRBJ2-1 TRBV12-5 TGTGCTAGTGGTTTGGTCTCCCAGGGGTCCTTCACCTACAATGAGCAGTTCTTC CASGLVSQGSFTYNEQFF
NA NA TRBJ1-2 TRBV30 TGTGCCTGGAACGGTGGGGGACAACACTATGGCTACACCTTC CAWNGGGQHYGYTF
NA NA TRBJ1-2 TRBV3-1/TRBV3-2 TGTGCCAGCAGCCAAGACGGTCAGTCTTTTAACTATGGCTACACCTTC CASSQDGQSFNYGYTF